This T cell receptor beta chain originates from a study of T cell repertoires in cytomegalovirus infection. As concerns this clonotype: Its antigen is as yet unknown.

This CDR3 contains 16 residues. V dropped 6 bases and J dropped 4 bases, with 19 bases sitting between them. Study results and caveats: HLA-C-restricted CMV-specific TCR beta clonotypes prevailed in the ex vivo response.

TCRdb independently ran MiXCR on the reads; one entry per CDR3 protein. The sample lists around 740,000 distinct CDR3 sequences, 35% occurring once. Material for sequencing was PBMCs. The TCR originated in a human donor in good health (CMV status not recorded). Some clones in this sample may be carry-over from other donors' samples. This rearrangement joins TRBV12-3 or TRBV12-4 to TRBJ2-1, with D tentatively TRBD2 (6 bases). CDR3 in DNA: TGTGCCAGCAGGCCCGGGACTGGGAGATTGTACAATGAGCAGTTCTTC. Its protein product is CASRPGTGRLYNEQFF.